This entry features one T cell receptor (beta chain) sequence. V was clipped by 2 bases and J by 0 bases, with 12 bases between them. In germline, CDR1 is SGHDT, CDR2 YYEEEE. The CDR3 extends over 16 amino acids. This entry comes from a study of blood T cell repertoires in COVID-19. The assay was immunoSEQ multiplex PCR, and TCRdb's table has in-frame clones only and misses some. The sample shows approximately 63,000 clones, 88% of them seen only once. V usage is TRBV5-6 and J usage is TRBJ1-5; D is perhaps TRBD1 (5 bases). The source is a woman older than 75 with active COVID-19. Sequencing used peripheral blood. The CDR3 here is CASSFSRGYSNQPQHF. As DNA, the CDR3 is TGTGCCAGCAGCTTTTCTCGGGGGTATAGCAATCAGCCCCAGCATTTT. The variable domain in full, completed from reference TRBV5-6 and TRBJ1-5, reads DAGVTQSPTHLIKTRGQQVTLRCSPKSGHDTVSWYQQALGQGPQFIFQYYEEEERQRGNFPDRFSGHQFPNYSSELNVNALLLGDSALYLCASSFSRGYSNQPQHFGDGTRLSIL.